A single sample gave rise to the 22 T cell receptor beta chains below, sequenced in a study of PD-L1 blockade in urothelial cancer. Measured with immunoSEQ multiplex PCR; TCRdb has only the in-frame clones, and not every one. The table records some 120,000 clones, around 84% of them present only once. The time point: pretreatment peripheral blood. Here the sequenced sample was PBMCs, taken around atezolizumab (anti-PD-L1) treatment. These receptors all stem from a man aged 45-65 years with urothelial cancer.

This chain connects TRBV6-5 to TRBJ2-1, with 12 bases that match TRBD2. V lost 5 bases to trimming and J lost 7 bases; unmatched junction nucleotides: 6. CDR3 length: 15 amino acids. Germline CDR1 reads MNHEY; CDR2 reads SVGAGI. CDR3 in DNA: TGTGCCAGCAGTCGCACTAGCGGGAGGTGGAATGAGCAGTTCTTC. Its protein is CASSRTSGRWNEQFF.

The CDR3 DNA follows: TGTGCTAGTGGTTTGGTAGGGGAAGGTACGCAGTATTTT. Translated: CASGLVGEGTQYF. The chain carries TRBV12-5 and TRBJ2-3; D perhaps matches TRBD1 (5 bases). The CDR3 has 13 residues. Trimming left V 0 bases short and J 8 bases short, with 9 bases between. Germline CDR1 and CDR2: LGHNT and FRNRAP.

The chain joins TRBV19 to TRBJ1-5; no reliable D call. The germline V gene encodes CDR1 LNHDA and CDR2 SQIVND (reference sequence). Trimming removed 2 bases at V and 3 bases at J, with 11 bases between. The CDR3 length is 15 residues. CDR3 nucleotide sequence: TGTGCCAGTAGTATATCTCCCGGGTACAATCAGCCCCAGCATTTT. Its translation: CASSISPGYNQPQHF.

The chain has TRBV10-3 and TRBJ1-1; D unclear. Germline values: CDR1 ENHRY, CDR2 SYGVKD. The V end was cut by 10 bases, the J end by 4 bases, with 13 bases between. The CDR3 is 12 residues long. CDR3 in amino acids: CATGTPGTEAFF. For the CDR3, the DNA is TGTGCCACCGGCACTCCGGGCACTGAAGCTTTCTTT.

With regard to this clone: The junction does not match germline at one end; this may be a read error. The chain joins TRBV7-2 to TRBJ1-1; D gene uncertain. The length of the CDR3 is 12 residues. Germline values: CDR1 SGHTA, CDR2 FQGNSA. This CDR3 reads CASSSQLRTLYF. CDR3 bases: TGTGCCAGCAGCTCTCAACTTCGGACTCTTTATTTT.

The chain is built from TRBV6-1 and TRBJ2-7, with 9 bases matching TRBD2. The V gene's germline CDR1 is MNHNS and CDR2 SASEGT. CDR3 size: 15 residues. The trim removed 5 bases at V and 5 bases at J, leaving 10 bases unmatched. CDR3 in DNA: TGTGCCAGCAGTCCCACTCTAGCGGGATGGCACGAGCAGTACTTC. Its protein product is CASSPTLAGWHEQYF.

This clone has a handful of counts. The chain has TRBV11-3 and TRBJ1-3; 9 bases agree with TRBD1. CDR1 is SGHNT and CDR2 is YENEEA in the germline V gene. V dropped 5 bases and J dropped 0; count of bases not matched to a gene: 2. This CDR3 is built from 15 residues. CDR3 coding DNA: TGTGCCAGCAGCGGACAGGGGACCTCTGGAAACACCATATATTTT. Residues: CASSGQGTSGNTIYF.

This clone was seen just once. This chain uses TRBV4-2 with TRBJ2-1; TRBD2 aligns across 12 bases. Germline V gene sequence: CDR1 LGHNA, CDR2 YNFKEQ. V lost 1 base, J lost 3 bases, and 1 base stayed unmatched. The CDR3 is 16 residues long. DNA for the CDR3: TGTGCCAGCAGCCAAGGACTAGCGGGAGACTACAATGAGCAGTTCTTC. Amino acids: CASSQGLAGDYNEQFF.

V is TRBV5-5 and J is TRBJ2-3; TRBD2 matches 7 bases. V gave up 1 base and J gave up 5 bases; unmatched junction bases: 7. The CDR3 totals 15 residues. Germline lookup yields CDR1 SGHKS and CDR2 YYEKEE (reference sequence). The CDR3 bases are TGTGCCAGCAGCTTGTCCGGGAGGTGGATAGATACGCAGTATTTT. It is translated as CASSLSGRWIDTQYF.

The rearrangement links TRBV30 to TRBJ2-1, with TRBD1 matching 9 bases. The CDR3 is 13 residues long. J gave up 7 bases and V 2 bases, and 3 bases lay outside the gene matches. CDR1 and CDR2 (germline): GTSNPN, SVGIG (reference sequence). The CDR3 loop reads CAWSSDRGNEQFF. The CDR3 DNA reads as TGTGCCTGGAGTTCCGACAGGGGGAATGAGCAGTTCTTC. Filled out from reference TRBV30 and TRBJ2-1, the complete variable domain reads SQTIHQWPATLVQPVGSPLSLECTVEGTSNPNLYWYRQAAGRGLQLLFYSVGIGQISSEVPQNLSASRPQDRQFILSSKKLLLSDSGFYLCAWSSDRGNEQFFGPGTRLTVL.

In DNA form, the CDR3 reads TGTGCCAGCAGTGAAACCTCCCGGGGAAATCAGCCCCAGCATTTT. Translating gives CASSETSRGNQPQHF. The V call is TRBV6-1, the J call TRBJ1-5, with D unresolved. Trimming took off 2 bases at V and 4 bases at J, with 12 bases between the two ends. The CDR3 sequence is 15 residues long. Germline CDR1 is MNHNS and CDR2 is SASEGT.

This clone appeared once. The J gene is TRBJ2-7, the V gene TRBV5-1; 12 bases match TRBD1. This CDR3 comprises 15 residues. Per the germline V gene, CDR1 is SGHRS and CDR2 is YFSETQ. V trimming: 4 bases; J trimming: 3 bases; junction bases outside the gene matches: 5. The DNA for the CDR3 is TGCGCCAGCAGCACGGGACAGGGGGCTTTCTACGAGCAGTACTTC. This sequence encodes CASSTGQGAFYEQYF.

This clone was detected only a few times. The V call is TRBV7-9, the J call TRBJ2-2, with TRBD1 identical over 8 bases. Trimming took 2 bases from V and 6 from J; bases not matched to a gene: 11. This CDR3 region has 17 residues. Germline CDR1 SEHNR, CDR2 FQNEAQ (reference sequence). CDR3 loop: CASSLTGQGKGPGELFF. In nucleotides, the CDR3 is TGTGCCAGCAGCTTAACTGGACAGGGAAAAGGTCCCGGGGAGCTGTTTTTT.

The V call is TRBV11-2, the J call TRBJ2-7, with D maybe TRBD1 (6 bases). V dropped 7 bases and J dropped 5 bases, with 12 bases sitting between them. CDR3 length: 12 amino acids. Germline CDR1 reads SGHAT; CDR2 reads FQNNGV. The CDR3 here is CASKGVRNEQYF. CDR3 bases: TGTGCCAGCAAGGGGGTACGAAACGAGCAGTACTTC.

The gene calls are TRBV4-1 and TRBJ2-1, with 8 bases identical to TRBD2. CDR3 length equals 15 residues. Germline trimming cut 3 bases from V and 8 bases from J; bases unmatched to any gene: 9. Germline CDR1 and CDR2: MGHRA and YSYEKL. For the CDR3, the DNA is TGCGCCAGCAGCCAGATAGCTAGCGGGTGGTATGAGCAGTTCTTC. It is translated as CASSQIASGWYEQFF.

This clone was observed a few times. The V gene is TRBV19, the J gene TRBJ2-1, with D tentatively TRBD2 (5 bases). Germline values: CDR1 LNHDA, CDR2 SQIVND (reference sequence). Trimming removed 4 bases from V and 10 bases from J, with 11 bases in between. This CDR3 contains 12 residues. CDR3 nucleotides: TGTGCCAGTAGTACCGAGAAGCGGGAGCAGTTCTTC. Encoded protein: CASSTEKREQFF. The full variable domain, in which reference TRBV19 and TRBJ2-1 provide the parts outside the CDR3, is DGGITQSPKYLFRKEGQNVTLSCEQNLNHDAMYWYRQDPGQGLRLIYYSQIVNDFQKGDIAEGYSVSREKKESFPLTVTSAQKNPTAFYLCASSTEKREQFFGPGTRLTVL.

The chain recombines TRBV9 with TRBJ2-3; D remains unclear. The germline CDR1 and CDR2 sequences are SGDLS and YYNGEE. V lost 0 bases to trimming and J lost 2 bases, with 7 bases between them. The CDR3 is 14 amino acids. DNA for the CDR3: TGTGCCAGCAGCGTAGCCCCCCACACAGATACGCAGTATTTT. Translation gives CASSVAPHTDTQYF. The full variable domain, in which reference TRBV9 and TRBJ2-3 provide the parts outside the CDR3, is DSGVTQTPKHLITATGQRVTLRCSPRSGDLSVYWYQQSLDQGLQFLIQYYNGEERAKGNILERFSAQQFPDLHSELNLSSLELGDSALYFCASSVAPHTDTQYFGPGTRLTVL.

The gene calls are TRBV6-5 and TRBJ1-6; D gene ambiguous. The CDR3 runs 14 residues. Trimming left V 0 bases short and J 10 bases short, with 10 bases between. Germline V lookup: CDR1 MNHEY, CDR2 SVGAGI. CDR3 residues: CASSYSIPGSPLHF. The CDR3 bases are TGTGCCAGCAGTTACTCGATACCGGGGTCACCCCTCCACTTT.

The V and J genes are TRBV10-3 and TRBJ2-3, with TRBD2 matching 9 bases. Germline CDR1 is ENHRY and CDR2 is SYGVKD. The CDR3 loop spans 17 amino acids. The ends lost 2 bases at V and 0 bases at J; junction bases unmatched: 6. The CDR3 sequence is CAISETGGRASTDTQYF. CDR3 bases: TGTGCCATCAGTGAGACAGGCGGGAGGGCCAGCACAGATACGCAGTATTTT.

This clone has more than one count but fewer than ten. V and J are TRBV6-1 and TRBJ1-6, with 9 bases identical to TRBD1. V was pared by 8 bases and J by 9 bases, with 5 bases of the junction left unmatched. The CDR3 is made up of 13 amino acids. The V gene's germline CDR1 is MNHNS and CDR2 SASEGT. CDR3 region: CASAGQGGSPLHF. In DNA, the CDR3 is TGTGCCAGCGCGGGACAGGGAGGTTCACCCCTCCACTTT.

CDR3: CASKQRSGGEAGELFF. The CDR3, as DNA: TGTGCCAGCAAACAACGGTCGGGGGGCGAAGCCGGGGAGCTGTTTTTT. The gene calls are TRBV2 and TRBJ2-2, with D maybe TRBD2 (7 bases). The CDR3 covers 16 residues. V was pared by 7 bases and J by 6 bases, with 21 bases between. The germline V gene has CDR1 SNHLY and CDR2 FYNNEI.

The rearrangement links TRBV6-5 to TRBJ1-2, with 7 bases fitting TRBD1. The junction had 0 bases not matched to a gene; V was cut back by 0 bases and J by 2 bases. CDR1 MNHEY and CDR2 SVGAGI come from the germline V gene. CDR3 length: 14 amino acids. The CDR3 DNA follows: TGTGCCAGCAGTTACTCGACAGGGAACTATGGCTACACCTTC. It translates to CASSYSTGNYGYTF.